Shown below are 24 T cell receptor beta chains from a single sample sequenced in a study of blood T cell repertoires in COVID-19. TCRdb's table, derived via immunoSEQ multiplex PCR, lists solely in-frame clones and lacks some. The sample lists over 25,000 clones, under 85% occurring once. The sequenced material came from peripheral blood. The receptors come from an elderly man with acute or convalescent COVID-19.

The J gene is TRBJ2-7, the V gene TRBV5-1, with D unresolved. V lost 0 bases to trimming and J lost 4 bases, with 14 bases between them. Germline lookup yields CDR1 SGHRS and CDR2 YFSETQ. This CDR3 is built from 15 residues. The chain's CDR3 is CASSLDDMLIYEQYF. As DNA, the CDR3 is TGCGCCAGCAGCTTGGACGACATGTTAATATACGAGCAGTACTTC.

The rearrangement links TRBV11-1 to TRBJ2-1; TRBD2 matches at 9 bases. Losses at the gene ends were 5 bases for V and 9 bases for J; bases not matched to a gene: 8. Germline CDR1 reads SGHAT; CDR2 reads FQDESV (reference sequence). The CDR3 runs to 14 residues. CDR3 sequence (DNA): TGTGCCAGCAGCCGAGCGGGGGGAAGGAGTGAGCAGTTCTTC. It codes for CASSRAGGRSEQFF.

The rearrangement links TRBV7-9 to TRBJ1-6; TRBD1 matches at 8 bases. The V gene's germline CDR1 is SEHNR and CDR2 FQNEAQ (reference sequence). This CDR3 spans 14 amino acids. With 6 bases clipped from V and 9 bases from J, the junction kept 7 bases outside the gene matches. CDR3 protein: CASSEQGAGSPLHF. The DNA for the CDR3 is TGTGCCAGCAGTGAGCAGGGGGCTGGTTCACCCCTCCACTTT. Full variable domain (outside the CDR3, taken from reference TRBV7-9 and TRBJ1-6): DTGVSQNPRHKITKRGQNVTFRCDPISEHNRLYWYRQTLGQGPEFLTYFQNEAQLEKSRLLSDRFSAERPKGSFSTLEIQRTEQGDSAMYLCASSEQGAGSPLHFGNGTRLTVT.

This clone was counted between two and nine times. The chain combines TRBV7-8 with TRBJ1-2; the match to TRBD1 covers 8 bases. Unmatched junction bases numbered 6, after V lost 2 bases and J lost 4 bases. The CDR3 contains 15 residues. Germline V CDR1 and CDR2: SGHVS, FQNEAQ. In DNA form, the CDR3 reads TGTGCCAGCAGCTTATCAGGGGGCTCGGGCTATGGCTACACCTTC. This sequence encodes CASSLSGGSGYGYTF.

This clone turned up a few times. The chain joins TRBV27 to TRBJ2-5; 8 bases fit TRBD1. With 5 bases clipped from V and 2 bases from J, the junction kept 10 bases outside the gene matches. The CDR3 is 16 residues long. Germline V gene lookup returns CDR1 MNHEY and CDR2 SMNVEV (reference sequence). The CDR3 is CASSRRGQALQETQYF. CDR3 nucleotides: TGTGCCAGCAGTCGCAGGGGACAGGCCTTACAAGAGACCCAGTACTTC.

The chain carries TRBV5-6 and TRBJ2-5; a possible D gene is TRBD2 (6 bases). V was trimmed by 4 bases and J by 2 bases, leaving 18 bases between them. The CDR3 covers 16 residues. Germline V gene sequence: CDR1 SGHDT, CDR2 YYEEEE. The CDR3 reads CASSGAGRVIQETQYF. CDR3 coding DNA: TGTGCCAGCAGCGGGGCGGGGCGGGTCATTCAAGAGACCCAGTACTTC.

The chain joins TRBV5-6 to TRBJ1-1; TRBD1 matches 8 bases. Germline V gene lookup returns CDR1 SGHDT and CDR2 YYEEEE. The ends lost 2 bases at V and 4 bases at J; junction bases unmatched: 1. This CDR3 region has 13 residues. DNA of the CDR3: TGTGCCAGCAGCTTAACAGGGGGCACTGAAGCTTTCTTT. It codes for CASSLTGGTEAFF.

The CDR3 here is CASSSESGLMNTEAFF. Written as DNA, the CDR3 is TGTGCCAGCTCCTCCGAGTCAGGGCTTATGAACACTGAAGCTTTCTTT. This chain uses TRBV2 with TRBJ1-1; TRBD1 is a possible D gene (5 bases). The CDR3 runs 16 residues. CDR1 is SNHLY, CDR2 FYNNEI, per germline. Trimming removed 8 bases from V and 0 bases from J, with 19 bases in between.

The rearrangement uses TRBV15 and TRBJ1-3; TRBD1 is a possible D gene (5 bases). The CDR3 is 15 residues long. Germline CDR1 LNHNV, CDR2 YYDKDF (reference sequence). V was clipped by 4 bases and J by 3 bases, with 13 bases between them. The CDR3 loop is CATSTRTGDGNTIYF. The CDR3, as DNA: TGTGCCACCAGCACAAGGACGGGGGATGGAAACACCATATATTTT. Looking up the rest from reference TRBV15 and TRBJ1-3 gives the full variable domain: DAMVIQNPRYQVTQFGKPVTLSCSQTLNHNVMYWYQQKSSQAPKLLFHYYDKDFNNEADTPDNFQSRRPNTSFCFLDIRSPGLGDTAMYLCATSTRTGDGNTIYFGEGSWLTVV.

The CDR3 region has the DNA TGTGCCAGCAGCTCCGGGACTAGCCTCCGAGAGACCCAGTACTTC. It is translated as CASSSGTSLRETQYF. The chain uses TRBV6-2 or TRBV6-3 and TRBJ2-5; 9 bases align to TRBD2. CDR3 length equals 15 residues. V lost 6 bases, J lost 4 bases, and 9 bases stayed unmatched. Germline assignment: CDR1 MNHEY and CDR2 SVGEGT.

The V call is TRBV7-9, the J call TRBJ1-6; TRBD1 matches at 8 bases. Germline-derived CDR1 and CDR2 are SEHNR and FQNEAQ (reference sequence). The CDR3 loop spans 16 amino acids. V lost 4 bases to trimming and J lost 7 bases; unmatched junction nucleotides: 9. The CDR3 DNA follows: TGTGCCAGCAGCTGGCTAGGGACAGGCAAAAATTCACCCCTCCACTTT. Translated: CASSWLGTGKNSPLHF.

V gene TRBV30 combines with J gene TRBJ1-6; no clear D. Trimming stripped 3 bases from V and 8 bases from J, with 5 bases between. Germline lookup yields CDR1 GTSNPN and CDR2 SVGIG (reference sequence). There are 11 residues in the CDR3. CDR3 DNA sequence: TGTGCCTGGAGGGTAGATTCACCCCTCCACTTT. Residues: CAWRVDSPLHF.

This clone was counted only a few times. V is TRBV20-1 and J is TRBJ1-2; D perhaps matches TRBD1 (5 bases). Trimming stripped 3 bases from V and 6 bases from J, with 14 bases between. From germline, CDR1 is DFQATT and CDR2 SNEGSKA (reference sequence). The CDR3 totals 13 residues. The CDR3 DNA reads TGCAGTGCTAGTAACAGGCAAGGGGATGGCTACACCTTC. It yields the protein CSASNRQGDGYTF.

The chain combines TRBV27 with TRBJ2-5, with 10 bases lining up with TRBD2. V lost 5 bases to trimming and J lost 3 bases; unmatched junction nucleotides: 15. Germline V gene data show CDR1 as MNHEY and CDR2 as SMNVEV (reference sequence). The CDR3 is 18 amino acids. Here the CDR3 DNA reads TGTGCCAGCAGTCGGCTAGCGGGGGCCCCGGGTGAAAAAGAGACCCAGTACTTC. Protein sequence: CASSRLAGAPGEKETQYF.

This sequence joins TRBV19 and TRBJ2-1; TRBD2 matches at 10 bases. V shed 8 bases, J shed 1 base, and the junction held 5 bases outside the gene matches. The CDR3 totals 15 residues. Germline V gives CDR1 LNHDA, CDR2 SQIVND (reference sequence). CDR3 sequence: CASLIAGGSYNEQFF. The CDR3 region has the DNA TGTGCCAGTCTCATAGCGGGGGGTTCCTACAATGAGCAGTTCTTC.

In its sample, this clone was seen once. The chain carries TRBV18 and TRBJ2-7; D possibly corresponds to TRBD1 (5 bases). Germline CDR1 and CDR2: KGHSH and LQKENI. Trimming took 3 bases from V and 6 from J, leaving 12 bases between them. CDR3 size: 13 residues. CDR3 DNA sequence: TGTGCCAGCTCACCGGGGCAGCTTAGCGAGCAGTACTTC. It yields the protein CASSPGQLSEQYF.

The J gene is TRBJ2-1, the V gene TRBV2, with 7 bases that match TRBD2. The CDR3 has 16 amino acids. CDR1 and CDR2 from the germline V gene are SNHLY and FYNNEI. V was clipped by 8 bases and J by 0 bases; unmatched bases: 10. This CDR3 is CASASSRGVSYNEQFF. The DNA for the CDR3 is TGTGCCAGCGCCTCCTCCCGGGGGGTCTCCTACAATGAGCAGTTCTTC.

The V and J genes are TRBV14 and TRBJ2-3; TRBD2 might be the D (5 bases). Germline values: CDR1 SGHDN, CDR2 FVKESK. V lost 0 bases, J lost 2 bases, and 18 bases lay in between. The CDR3 is 18 amino acids. CDR3 sequence: CASSQDRRLSVNTDTQYF. CDR3 coding DNA: TGTGCCAGCAGCCAAGATAGGAGGCTCTCCGTTAACACAGATACGCAGTATTTT.

The table lists this clone with a count of one. V usage is TRBV7-2 and J usage is TRBJ1-3, with unresolved D. CDR3 length: 15 residues. Germline values: CDR1 SGHTA, CDR2 FQGNSA. Trimming cost V 8 bases and J 2 bases, with 16 bases left between them. The CDR3 nucleotides are TGTGCCAGCGGCCTGAGGGCCACCACTGGAAACACCATATATTTT. Translating it yields CASGLRATTGNTIYF. Together with reference TRBV7-2 and TRBJ1-3, the CDR3 gives the full variable domain: GAGVSQSPSNKVTEKGKDVELRCDPISGHTALYWYRQSLGQGLEFLIYFQGNSAPDKSGLPSDRFSAERTGGSVSTLTIQRTQQEDSAVYLCASGLRATTGNTIYFGEGSWLTVV.

V usage is TRBV12-3 or TRBV12-4 and J usage is TRBJ2-3, with D unclear. V lost 3 bases and J lost 6, with 10 bases in between. The CDR3 is 13 amino acids. CDR3 in amino acids: CASSFPQRDTQYF. Written as DNA, the CDR3 is TGTGCCAGCAGTTTCCCCCAGAGGGATACGCAGTATTTT.

The rearrangement uses TRBV5-6 and TRBJ1-6; TRBD1 might be the D (5 bases). Germline V gene lookup returns CDR1 SGHDT and CDR2 YYEEEE. Deletions cut 1 base from V and 12 bases from J, with 20 bases between. The length of the CDR3 is 16 residues. The DNA for the CDR3 is TGTGCCAGCAGCTTGATGGGACTCAGGATAAGTGGACCCCTCCACTTT. This encodes CASSLMGLRISGPLHF.

This clone is a singleton in its sample. The chain recombines TRBV19 with TRBJ1-2, with 8 bases lining up with TRBD1. V lost 2 bases and J lost 6; bases outside the gene matches: 2. Germline loops: CDR1 LNHDA, CDR2 SQIVND (reference sequence). This CDR3 region has 13 residues. The CDR3 region has the DNA TGTGCCAGTAGTATACAGGGGGCCCATGGCTACACCTTC. This sequence encodes CASSIQGAHGYTF.

The chain is built from TRBV19 and TRBJ1-1; D gene uncertain. Trimming removed 7 bases at V and 0 bases at J, with 15 bases between. This CDR3 comprises 15 residues. Germline V gene lookup returns CDR1 LNHDA and CDR2 SQIVND (reference sequence). The CDR3 DNA sequence: TGTGCCAGTACCCTAGGTGGCTCCATGAACACTGAAGCTTTCTTT. Protein: CASTLGGSMNTEAFF.

This clone was counted between two and nine times. The V call is TRBV18, the J call TRBJ1-6, with D perhaps TRBD1 (5 bases). The length of the CDR3 is 16 residues. The V end lost 5 bases, the J end lost 5 bases, and 16 bases lay between the germline ends. In germline, CDR1 is KGHSH, CDR2 LQKENI. The CDR3: CASSERQTTHNSPLHF. CDR3 bases: TGTGCCAGCTCAGAGCGACAGACCACACATAATTCACCCCTCCACTTT. Drawing the rest from reference TRBV18 and TRBJ1-6, the complete variable domain is NAGVMQNPRHLVRRRGQEARLRCSPMKGHSHVYWYRQLPEEGLKFMVYLQKENIIDESGMPKERFSAEFPKEGPSILRIQQVVRGDSAAYFCASSERQTTHNSPLHFGNGTRLTVT.